One sample yielded the 9 T cell receptor beta chains listed below, sequenced in a study of T cell changes during pregnancy in multiple sclerosis. TCRdb's table, derived via immunoSEQ multiplex PCR, lists solely in-frame clones and lacks some. Among 25,000 to 30,000 clones listed, more than 75% were seen once. The specimen was CD8+ T cells from peripheral blood mononuclear cells, collected after pregnancy. The receptors shown here come from a female donor with multiple sclerosis, enrolled in a pregnancy study.

The J gene is TRBJ2-7, the V gene TRBV19; D is perhaps TRBD1 (5 bases). The V end lost 7 bases, the J end lost 0 bases, and 10 bases lay between the germline ends. The germline V gene has CDR1 LNHDA and CDR2 SQIVND (reference sequence). This CDR3 spans 13 amino acids. The CDR3 DNA sequence: TGTGCCAGTAATAACAGGAGCTCCTACGAGCAGTACTTC. Translated, it gives CASNNRSSYEQYF.

This chain connects TRBV4-1 to TRBJ1-5; 9 bases align to TRBD1. Germline lookup yields CDR1 MGHRA and CDR2 YSYEKL. The junction had 8 bases not matched to a gene; V was cut back by 5 bases and J by 3 bases. The CDR3 has 16 amino acids. The CDR3 protein is CASSGDGTGNNQPQHF. The CDR3 DNA reads as TGCGCCAGCAGCGGGGACGGGACAGGGAACAATCAGCCCCAGCATTTT.

The chain combines TRBV11-3 with TRBJ2-7; perhaps TRBD1 as D (6 bases). V was pared by 1 base and J by 5 bases, with 9 bases between. CDR3 length: 13 amino acids. CDR1 and CDR2 (germline): SGHNT, YENEEA. The CDR3, as DNA: TGTGCCAGCAGCTTAGCAGGGGCCAACGAGCAGTACTTC. Translating it yields CASSLAGANEQYF. Full variable domain (rest looked up from reference TRBV11-3 and TRBJ2-7): EAGVVQSPRYKIIEKKQPVAFWCNPISGHNTLYWYLQNLGQGPELLIRYENEEAVDDSQLPKDRFSAERLKGVDSTLKIQPAELGDSAVYLCASSLAGANEQYFGPGTRLTVT.

This chain connects TRBV9 to TRBJ1-1, with a weak D call TRBD1 (6 bases). V lost 3 bases to trimming and J lost 0 bases, with 9 bases between them. This CDR3 contains 14 residues. The V gene's germline CDR1 is SGDLS and CDR2 YYNGEE. CDR3 loop: CASSGTDMNTEAFF. CDR3 DNA sequence: TGTGCCAGCAGCGGGACAGACATGAACACTGAAGCTTTCTTT.

V usage is TRBV7-9 and J usage is TRBJ1-4; D is ambiguous. Trimming pared 6 bases from V and 8 bases from J, leaving 13 bases between. CDR3 size: 13 residues. Germline V gives CDR1 SEHNR, CDR2 FQNEAQ (reference sequence). The CDR3 here is CASSDWLIEKLFF. The DNA of the CDR3 is TGTGCCAGCAGTGACTGGCTAATCGAAAAACTGTTTTTT.

J is TRBJ1-1 and V is TRBV2, with 7 bases lining up with TRBD1. Trimming took 6 bases from V and 3 from J; bases not matched to a gene: 10. Germline-derived CDR1 and CDR2 are SNHLY and FYNNEI. This CDR3 contains 15 residues. In DNA form, the CDR3 reads TGTGCCAGCAGGGACAATACAGGGGTATACACTGAAGCTTTCTTT. It encodes CASRDNTGVYTEAFF.

The genes are TRBV7-9 and TRBJ1-2, with 7 bases matching TRBD1. Germline values: CDR1 SEHNR, CDR2 FQNEAQ (reference sequence). The CDR3 contains 14 residues. Trimming took 1 base from V and 5 from J; bases not matched to a gene: 4. CDR3 sequence: CASSLVHRGYGYTF. CDR3 coding DNA: TGTGCCAGCAGCTTAGTCCACAGGGGTTATGGCTACACCTTC. The variable domain in full, completed from reference TRBV7-9 and TRBJ1-2, reads DTGVSQNPRHKITKRGQNVTFRCDPISEHNRLYWYRQTLGQGPEFLTYFQNEAQLEKSRLLSDRFSAERPKGSFSTLEIQRTEQGDSAMYLCASSLVHRGYGYTFGSGTRLTVV.

The rearrangement uses TRBV4-2 and TRBJ1-6, with 7 nucleotides matching TRBD1. The V and J ends lost 4 bases and 14 bases, in that order; junction bases with no gene match: 14. CDR3 size: 15 residues. The V gene's germline CDR1 is LGHNA and CDR2 YNFKEQ. CDR3 sequence: CASSPRDSEFTTLHF. CDR3 sequence (DNA): TGTGCCAGCAGCCCCAGGGACAGCGAGTTTACTACCCTCCACTTT.

A remark on this clone: Other nucleotide sequences from this sample produce the same CDR3. The chain combines TRBV30 with TRBJ2-7; the D is unclear. The ends were cut back, 0 bases at V and 5 bases at J, with 5 bases in the middle. CDR1 is GTSNPN and CDR2 is SVGIG in the germline V gene (reference sequence). This CDR3 comprises 11 residues. The CDR3 region has the DNA TGTGCCTGGAGTGTTGGCAACGAGCAGTACTTC. It translates to CAWSVGNEQYF.